Listed here is a single T cell receptor beta chain. The antigen is unknown. The sample contains more than one DNA sequence encoding this CDR3. This CDR3 has 13 residues. The V gene end was trimmed by 0 bases and the J gene end by 6 bases; junction bases not matched to a gene: 1. Germline CDR1 is GTSNPN and CDR2 is SVGIG (reference sequence). The study enrolled healthy HIV-negative adults without recent acute infections or vaccinations as donors. This sample stems from a study of shared clonotypes between healthy human individuals. The study's findings and limits: Across subsets, estimated richness was generally greater for naive than for memory populations. Large depth notwithstanding, sorted-subset sequencing proved incomplete by rarefaction.

Profiling relied on immunoSEQ multiplex PCR, and the TCRdb table lists in-frame clones only, not all of them. The sample shows about 2.3 million clones, 92% of them seen only once. The TCR originated in a man aged 18 to 30 in good health. Some clones in this sample may be carry-over from other donors' samples. Source material: naive CD4+ T cells from PBMCs. Subset of the sample: CD45RA+ positively selected. V is TRBV30 and J is TRBJ2-2; TRBD1 aligns across 7 bases. DNA for the CDR3: TGTGCCTGGAGTGTACAGGGGTCCGGGGAGCTGTTTTTT. It yields the protein CAWSVQGSGELFF.